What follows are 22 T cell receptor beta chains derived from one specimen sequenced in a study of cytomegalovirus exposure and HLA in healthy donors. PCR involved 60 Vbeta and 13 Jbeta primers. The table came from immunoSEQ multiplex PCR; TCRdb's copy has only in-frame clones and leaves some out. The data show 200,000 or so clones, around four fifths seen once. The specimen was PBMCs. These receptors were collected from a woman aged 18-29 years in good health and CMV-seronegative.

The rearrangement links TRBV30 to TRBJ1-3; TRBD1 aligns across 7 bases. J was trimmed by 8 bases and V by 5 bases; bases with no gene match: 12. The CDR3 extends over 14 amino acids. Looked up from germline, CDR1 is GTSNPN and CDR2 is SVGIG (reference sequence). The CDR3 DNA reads TGTGCCTGGGGGGCCGACAGGGCGGCGGACACCATATATTTT. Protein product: CAWGADRAADTIYF.

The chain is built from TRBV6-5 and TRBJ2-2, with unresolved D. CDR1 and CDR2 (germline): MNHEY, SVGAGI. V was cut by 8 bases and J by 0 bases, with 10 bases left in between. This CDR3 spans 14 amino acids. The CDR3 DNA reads TGTGCCAGCTCTCTGGGCGCGAACACCGGGGAGCTGTTTTTT. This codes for CASSLGANTGELFF.

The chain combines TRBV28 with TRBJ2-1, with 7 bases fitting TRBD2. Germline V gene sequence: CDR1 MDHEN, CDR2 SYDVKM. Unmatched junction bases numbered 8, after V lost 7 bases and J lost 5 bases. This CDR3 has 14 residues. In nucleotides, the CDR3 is TGTGCCAGCACGCGCGGGAGTAGCGACAATGAGCAGTTCTTC. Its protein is CASTRGSSDNEQFF.

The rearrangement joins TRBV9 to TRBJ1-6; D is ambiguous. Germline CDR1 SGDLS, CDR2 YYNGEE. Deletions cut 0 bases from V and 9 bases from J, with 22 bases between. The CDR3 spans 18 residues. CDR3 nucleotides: TGTGCCAGCAGCGTAGCCTCTGATGCCCCGGTTTTGCCTTCACCCCTCCACTTT. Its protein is CASSVASDAPVLPSPLHF.

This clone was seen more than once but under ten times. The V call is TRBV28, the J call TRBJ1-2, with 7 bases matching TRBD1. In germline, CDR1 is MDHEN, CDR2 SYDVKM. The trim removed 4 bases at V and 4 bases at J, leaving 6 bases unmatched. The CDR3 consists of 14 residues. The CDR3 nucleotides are TGTGCCAGCAGTTCCCAGGGGGGAGGCTATGGCTACACCTTC. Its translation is CASSSQGGGYGYTF.

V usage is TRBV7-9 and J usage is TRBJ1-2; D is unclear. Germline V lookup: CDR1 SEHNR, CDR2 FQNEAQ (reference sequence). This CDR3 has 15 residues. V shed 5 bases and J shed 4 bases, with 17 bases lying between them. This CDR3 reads CASSITEPLTYGYTF. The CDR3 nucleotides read TGTGCCAGCAGCATTACAGAGCCCCTAACCTATGGCTACACCTTC.

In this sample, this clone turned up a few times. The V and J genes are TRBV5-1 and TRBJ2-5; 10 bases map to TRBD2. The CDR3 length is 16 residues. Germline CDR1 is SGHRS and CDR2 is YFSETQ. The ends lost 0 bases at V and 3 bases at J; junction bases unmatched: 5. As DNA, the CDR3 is TGCGCCAGCAGCTTGGAAGGGACTAGCGTCGAAGAGACCCAGTACTTC. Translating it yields CASSLEGTSVEETQYF.

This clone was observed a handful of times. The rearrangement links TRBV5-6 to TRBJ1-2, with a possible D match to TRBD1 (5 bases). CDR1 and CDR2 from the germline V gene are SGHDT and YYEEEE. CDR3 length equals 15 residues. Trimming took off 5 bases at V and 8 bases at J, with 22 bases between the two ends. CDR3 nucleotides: TGTGCCAGCAGGCTTGGGGGGACGGGACCGGGCGGCTACACCTTC. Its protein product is CASRLGGTGPGGYTF.

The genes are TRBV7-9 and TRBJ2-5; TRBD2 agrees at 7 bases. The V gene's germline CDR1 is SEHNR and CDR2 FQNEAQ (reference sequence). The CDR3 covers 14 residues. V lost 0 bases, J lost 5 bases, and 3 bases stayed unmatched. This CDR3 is CASSLARGGETQYF. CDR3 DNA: TGTGCCAGCAGCTTAGCCCGGGGAGGGGAGACCCAGTACTTC.

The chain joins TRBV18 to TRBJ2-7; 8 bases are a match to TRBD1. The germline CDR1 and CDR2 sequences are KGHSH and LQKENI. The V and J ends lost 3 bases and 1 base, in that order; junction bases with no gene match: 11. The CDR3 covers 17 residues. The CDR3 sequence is CASSPGPRDRRSYEQYF. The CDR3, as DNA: TGTGCCAGCTCACCCGGACCCCGGGACAGGAGATCCTACGAGCAGTACTTC.

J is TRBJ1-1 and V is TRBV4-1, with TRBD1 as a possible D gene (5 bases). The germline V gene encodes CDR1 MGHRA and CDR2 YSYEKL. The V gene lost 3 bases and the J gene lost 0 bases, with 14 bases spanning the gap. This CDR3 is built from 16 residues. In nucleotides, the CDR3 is TGCGCCAGCAGCCAGTTATCGACAGCGCTGAACACTGAAGCTTTCTTT. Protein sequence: CASSQLSTALNTEAFF.

This CDR3 reads CASSVDAGTLRETQYF. The CDR3 nucleotides are TGTGCCAGCAGCGTAGATGCCGGGACTTTGAGGGAGACCCAGTACTTC. J is TRBJ2-5 and V is TRBV9; D perhaps matches TRBD2 (6 bases). The V gene lost 0 bases and the J gene lost 5 bases, with 17 bases spanning the gap. The CDR3 sequence is 16 residues long. Germline V gene lookup returns CDR1 SGDLS and CDR2 YYNGEE.

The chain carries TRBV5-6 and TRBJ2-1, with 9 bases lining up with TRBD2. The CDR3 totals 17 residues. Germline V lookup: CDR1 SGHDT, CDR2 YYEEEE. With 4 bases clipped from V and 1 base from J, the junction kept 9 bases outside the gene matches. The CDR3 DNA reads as TGTGCCAGCAGCCGTGTGGCTCTAGCGGGATCCTACAATGAGCAGTTCTTC. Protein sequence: CASSRVALAGSYNEQFF.

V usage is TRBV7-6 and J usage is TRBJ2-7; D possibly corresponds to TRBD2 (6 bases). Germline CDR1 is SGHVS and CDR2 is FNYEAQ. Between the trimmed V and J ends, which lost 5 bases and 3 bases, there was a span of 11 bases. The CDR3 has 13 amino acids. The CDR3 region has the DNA TGTGCCAGCAGCGAAGGGACTGGCTACGAGCAGTACTTC. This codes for CASSEGTGYEQYF.

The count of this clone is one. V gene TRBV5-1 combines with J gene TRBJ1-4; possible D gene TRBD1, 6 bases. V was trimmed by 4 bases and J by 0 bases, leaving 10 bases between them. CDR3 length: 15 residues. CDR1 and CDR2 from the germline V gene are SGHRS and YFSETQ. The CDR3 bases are TGCGCCAGCAGCCCACAGGGCCCAACTAATGAAAAACTGTTTTTT. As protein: CASSPQGPTNEKLFF.

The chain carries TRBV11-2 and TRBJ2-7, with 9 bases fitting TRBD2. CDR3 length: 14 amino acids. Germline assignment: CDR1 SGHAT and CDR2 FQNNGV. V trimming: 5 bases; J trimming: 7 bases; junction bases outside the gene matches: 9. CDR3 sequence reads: CASSLGLAVGEQYF. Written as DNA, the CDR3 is TGTGCCAGCAGCCTGGGACTAGCAGTTGGGGAGCAGTACTTC.

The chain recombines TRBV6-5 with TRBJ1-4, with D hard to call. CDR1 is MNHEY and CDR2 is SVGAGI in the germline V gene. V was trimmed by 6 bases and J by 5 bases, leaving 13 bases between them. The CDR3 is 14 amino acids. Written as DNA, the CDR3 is TGTGCCAGCAGCCTAACCCGGCGGAATGAAAAACTGTTTTTT. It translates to CASSLTRRNEKLFF.

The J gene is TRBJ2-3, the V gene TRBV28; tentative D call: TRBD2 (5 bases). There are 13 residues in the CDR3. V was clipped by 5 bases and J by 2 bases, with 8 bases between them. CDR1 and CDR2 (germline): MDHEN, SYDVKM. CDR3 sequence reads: CASSQRITDTQYF. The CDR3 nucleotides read TGTGCCAGCAGTCAGCGGATCACAGATACGCAGTATTTT.

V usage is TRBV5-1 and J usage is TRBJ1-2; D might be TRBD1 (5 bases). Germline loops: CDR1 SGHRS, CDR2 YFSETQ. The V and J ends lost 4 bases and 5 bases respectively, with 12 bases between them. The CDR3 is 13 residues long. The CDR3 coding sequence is TGCGCCAGCAGCCCGGACACTTCGTATGGCTACACCTTC. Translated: CASSPDTSYGYTF.

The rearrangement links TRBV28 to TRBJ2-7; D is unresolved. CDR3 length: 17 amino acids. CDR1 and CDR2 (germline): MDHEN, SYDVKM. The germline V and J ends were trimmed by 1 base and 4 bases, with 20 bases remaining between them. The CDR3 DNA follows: TGTGCCAGCAGTTTATCGCCCAGCGCGGCTTTTGCATACGAGCAGTACTTC. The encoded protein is CASSLSPSAAFAYEQYF. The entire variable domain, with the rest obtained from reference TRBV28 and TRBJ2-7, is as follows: DVKVTQSSRYLVKRTGEKVFLECVQDMDHENMFWYRQDPGLGLRLIYFSYDVKMKEKGDIPEGYSVSREKKERFSLILESASTNQTSMYLCASSLSPSAAFAYEQYFGPGTRLTVT.

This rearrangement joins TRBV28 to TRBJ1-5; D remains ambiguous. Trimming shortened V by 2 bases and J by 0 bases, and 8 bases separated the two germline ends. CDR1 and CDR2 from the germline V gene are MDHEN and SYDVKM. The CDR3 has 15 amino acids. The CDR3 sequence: CASSLQDNSNQPQHF. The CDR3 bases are TGTGCCAGCAGTTTACAAGACAATAGCAATCAGCCCCAGCATTTT.

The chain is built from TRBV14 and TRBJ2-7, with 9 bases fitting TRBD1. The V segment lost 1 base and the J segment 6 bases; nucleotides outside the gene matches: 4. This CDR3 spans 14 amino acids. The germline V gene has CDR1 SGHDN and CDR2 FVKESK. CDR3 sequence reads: CASSQGGTGSEQYF. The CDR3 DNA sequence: TGTGCCAGCAGCCAAGGAGGGACAGGGAGCGAGCAGTACTTC.